What follows are 3 T cell receptor beta chains derived from one specimen sequenced in a study of T cells after yellow fever vaccination (dated by TCRdb to between 2018 and 2020). Explained via the paper, the treatment or condition label denotes: live attenuated yellow fever vaccine strain. Library preparation employed 5' RACE. Sequencing took place on an Illumina HiSeq 2500. TCRdb reworked the public reads: Q25 trimming with fastp, MiXCR clone assembly, productive beta chains retained. When rows share a CDR3 protein, they turn into one entry using the most common DNA and genes. The sample data list around 530,000 distinct CDR3 sequences, and around a sixth of these were observed just once. The leading ten clones occupy approximately 15% of the sample. The source was PBMCs, collected more than 4 days after the first yellow fever vaccination. The receptors shown here come from a young man who received the YFV17D yellow fever vaccine.

This clonotype was seen only a few times. This chain joins TRBV19 and TRBJ2-2; 9 nucleotides match TRBD2. CDR1 is LNHDA, CDR2 SQIVND, per germline (reference sequence). The CDR3 runs 17 residues. V lost 8 bases, J lost 6 bases, and 16 bases stayed unmatched. The CDR3, as DNA: TGTGCCAGTTCCAAGGATGGGTGGCGGGGGGGACCCGGGGAGCTGTTTTTT. Protein product: CASSKDGWRGGPGELFF. The whole variable domain, remainder taken from reference TRBV19 and TRBJ2-2, is DGGITQSPKYLFRKEGQNVTLSCEQNLNHDAMYWYRQDPGQGLRLIYYSQIVNDFQKGDIAEGYSVSREKKESFPLTVTSAQKNPTAFYLCASSKDGWRGGPGELFFGEGSRLTVL.

This clonotype was recorded a few times. This chain uses TRBV7-9 with TRBJ1-6; 8 nucleotides match TRBD1. This CDR3 comprises 15 residues. After removal of 6 bases from V and 14 bases from J, the junction contained 15 bases not matched to a gene. In germline, CDR1 is SEHNR, CDR2 FQNEAQ (reference sequence). The CDR3 DNA reads as TGTGCCAGCAGACAGACCGGGACAGGACCTACGGCCCTCCACTTT. Translating it yields CASRQTGTGPTALHF.

In this sample, this clonotype turned up many times. The rearrangement uses TRBV6-2 or TRBV6-3 and TRBJ2-7; D may match TRBD1 or TRBD2 (5 bases each). The CDR3 runs to 15 residues. Germline lookup yields CDR1 MNHEY and CDR2 SVGEGT. With 10 bases removed from V and 2 bases from J, the gap between germline ends came to 21 bases. The CDR3 spells CATNDNTRGAYEQYF. Here the CDR3 DNA reads TGTGCCACCAACGACAATACTAGGGGTGCCTACGAGCAGTACTTC.